These 12 T cell receptor beta chains originate from one sample sequenced in a study of T cells after yellow fever vaccination. Via MiXCR, TCRdb re-called the 5' RACE reads, giving one row per CDR3 protein. The data hold over 110,000 distinct CDR3 sequences, with 7.7% observed a single time. The specimen comprised CD4+ T cells sorted from PBMCs, sampled 5 days after the yellow fever booster vaccination. Source of these receptors: a man under 40 who received the YFV17D yellow fever vaccine.

Ten or more counts support this clonotype. The J gene is TRBJ2-3, the V gene TRBV3-1, with a possible D match to TRBD1 (5 bases). V was clipped by 1 base and J by 4 bases, with 15 bases between them. Germline CDR1 is LGHDT and CDR2 is YNNKEL (reference sequence). This CDR3 region has 16 residues. DNA for the CDR3: TGTGCCAGCAGCCAAGTCAGGGCCGATTTCGCAGATACGCAGTATTTT. Translation: CASSQVRADFADTQYF.

This clonotype appeared many times. V gene TRBV7-6 combines with J gene TRBJ2-3, with TRBD2 as a possible D gene (6 bases). CDR3 length: 15 residues. Trimming pared 5 bases from V and 4 bases from J, leaving 16 bases between. Germline CDR1 SGHVS, CDR2 FNYEAQ. CDR3 in DNA: TGTGCCAGCAGCCCGAACAGAGGGAGGCCAGATACGCAGTATTTT. Translation: CASSPNRGRPDTQYF.

This chain links TRBV7-8 with TRBJ2-5; possible D gene TRBD2, 6 bases. V was trimmed by 5 bases and J by 3 bases, leaving 13 bases between them. The CDR3 covers 14 residues. Germline loops: CDR1 SGHVS, CDR2 FQNEAQ. The CDR3 protein is CASSRGREKETQYF. CDR3 in DNA: TGTGCCAGCAGCCGCGGACGGGAGAAAGAGACCCAGTACTTC.

This clonotype occurred many times. The rearrangement joins TRBV5-1 to TRBJ1-6; D is undetermined. The germline CDR1 and CDR2 sequences are SGHRS and YFSETQ. The V end was cut by 0 bases, the J end by 7 bases, with 8 bases between. The CDR3 covers 14 residues. CDR3 in DNA: TGCGCCAGCAGCTTGGACAGAAGAAATTCACCCCTCCACTTT. It specifies CASSLDRRNSPLHF.

The table lists this clonotype with many counts. V and J are TRBV9 and TRBJ1-2; D may be TRBD1 (6 bases). Trimming stripped 3 bases from V and 4 bases from J, with 13 bases between. CDR1 is SGDLS, CDR2 YYNGEE, per germline. This CDR3 is built from 14 residues. The CDR3 loop reads CASSALGGSYGYTF. For the CDR3, the DNA is TGTGCCAGCAGCGCCCTAGGGGGATCCTATGGCTACACCTTC.

This rearrangement joins TRBV6-2 or TRBV6-3 to TRBJ1-5, with D possibly matching TRBD1 (5 bases). Germline V lookup: CDR1 MNHEY, CDR2 SVGEGT. Trimming removed 2 bases from V and 10 bases from J, with 21 bases in between. CDR3 size: 16 residues. CDR3 in DNA: TGTGCCAGCAGTTACGAGGGACCTAAGAAGCTCCATCCCCAGCATTTT. Translation gives CASSYEGPKKLHPQHF.

This clonotype has at least ten counts. This rearrangement joins TRBV10-3 to TRBJ2-5; D is uncertain. CDR1 and CDR2 (germline): ENHRY, SYGVKD. The germline V and J ends were trimmed by 11 bases and 1 base, with 11 bases remaining between them. The CDR3 sequence is 12 residues long. The CDR3 DNA follows: TGTGCCGTTAAGGGCGGCCAAGAGACCCAGTACTTC. Amino acids: CAVKGGQETQYF.

For this clonotype: A read error is possible here, since a much larger clone lies one base away. The chain joins TRBV6-1 to TRBJ2-6; tentative D call: TRBD2 (6 bases). Per germline, CDR1 MNHNS and CDR2 SASEGT. The CDR3 runs 17 residues. CDR3 nucleotides: TGTGCCAGCACTACCGCTTATGGGGTAGGAGGGGCCAACCTCCTGACTTTC. Translation gives CASTTAYGVGGANLLTF.

The chain is built from TRBV20-1 and TRBJ2-2; TRBD1 aligns across 9 bases. The V gene's germline CDR1 is DFQATT and CDR2 SNEGSKA (reference sequence). This CDR3 comprises 15 residues. The CDR3, as DNA: TGCTGTTGGAGCCTGGGACAGGGCTTCACCGGGGAGCTGTTTTTT. Amino acid sequence: CCWSLGQGFTGELFF.

The V and J genes are TRBV14 and TRBJ1-1; D ambiguous. V was trimmed by 1 base and J by 4 bases, leaving 10 bases between them. CDR1 and CDR2 (germline): SGHDN, FVKESK. The CDR3 covers 14 residues. CDR3 loop: CASSQGMGFTEAFF. The DNA for the CDR3 is TGTGCCAGCAGCCAAGGAATGGGATTCACTGAAGCTTTCTTT. The full variable domain, in which reference TRBV14 and TRBJ1-1 provide the parts outside the CDR3, is EAGVTQFPSHSVIEKGQTVTLRCDPISGHDNLYWYRRVMGKEIKFLLHFVKESKQDESGMPNNRFLAERTGGTYSTLKVQPAELEDSGVYFCASSQGMGFTEAFFGQGTRLTVV.

This clonotype came up many times. The V call is TRBV24-1, the J call TRBJ2-5, with D unresolved. CDR1 and CDR2 (germline): KGHDR, SFDVKD. The CDR3 sequence is 11 residues long. Trimming removed 6 bases from V and 5 bases from J, with 6 bases in between. CDR3 in DNA: TGTGCCACCAGTTCGGGTGAGACCCAGTACTTC. Its translation is CATSSGETQYF.

On this clonotype itself: This sequence may be a read error, since a much larger clone differs from it by one base. The CDR3: CASSSTGDYNKQFF. The CDR3, as DNA: TGTGCCAGCAGCTCCACGGGAGACTACAATAAGCAGTTCTTC. The chain couples TRBV11-3 to TRBJ2-1; TRBD2 might be the D (6 bases). The CDR3 runs 14 residues. Germline V gives CDR1 SGHNT, CDR2 YENEEA.